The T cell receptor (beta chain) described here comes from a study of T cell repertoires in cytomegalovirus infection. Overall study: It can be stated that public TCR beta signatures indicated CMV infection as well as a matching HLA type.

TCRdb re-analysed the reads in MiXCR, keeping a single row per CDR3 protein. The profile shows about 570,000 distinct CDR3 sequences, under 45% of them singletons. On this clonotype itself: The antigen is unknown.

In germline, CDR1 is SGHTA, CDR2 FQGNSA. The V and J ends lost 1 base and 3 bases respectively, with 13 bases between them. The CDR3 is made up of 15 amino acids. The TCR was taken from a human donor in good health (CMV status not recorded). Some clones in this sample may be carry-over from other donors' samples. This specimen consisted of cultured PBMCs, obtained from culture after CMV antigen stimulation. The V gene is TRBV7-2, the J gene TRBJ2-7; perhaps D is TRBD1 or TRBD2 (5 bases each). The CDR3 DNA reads TGTGCCAGCAGCTTAGGAGGGCGGACAATCTACGAGCAGTACTTC. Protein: CASSLGGRTIYEQYF.